This entry features one TCR beta chain sequence. Its antigen is not known. The sample originates from a study of T cells in localized non-small cell lung cancer. Clones were sequenced by immunoSEQ multiplex PCR, and TCRdb holds only the in-frame ones, with some missing. The sample consists of under 150,000 clones, around 92% of them appearing once. General study points: When the top 100 tumor clones were examined, a median roughly 62 of them also appeared in the adjacent lung, which was paired and uninvolved. Because researchers sequenced only one region of the tumor, heterogeneity is still possible. A raised T cell density in blood coincided with lengthier overall survival.

The receptor's source is a female donor at least 60 years old with stage I lung adenocarcinoma. This material consisted of peripheral blood, taken before any cancer treatment.

The CDR3 sequence is CASSSGVREQYF. As DNA, the CDR3 is TGTGCCAGCAGCTCGGGAGTGCGAGAGCAGTACTTC. The chain is built from TRBV13 and TRBJ2-7, with a tentative D call TRBD2 (6 bases). Germline values: CDR1 PRHDT, CDR2 FYEKMQ (reference sequence). V was clipped by 4 bases and J by 7 bases, with 11 bases between them. The CDR3 runs 12 residues.